Following are 4 T cell receptor beta chains from one sample sequenced in a study of blood T cell repertoires in COVID-19. TCRdb's copy holds only in-frame clones and misses some; the assay was immunoSEQ multiplex PCR. The repertoire has approximately 42,000 clones, around 82% of them found once; the top ten carry around 27%. Sequencing was done on a sample of peripheral blood. These receptors were obtained from a man older than 75 with acute or convalescent COVID-19.

The chain is built from TRBV9 and TRBJ2-1; 8 bases are shared with TRBD1. With V trimmed by 6 bases and J by 11 bases, 16 bases remained unmatched. Germline V gives CDR1 SGDLS, CDR2 YYNGEE. The CDR3 extends over 15 amino acids. CDR3 nucleotides: TGTGCCAGCACCTCACCTGGGAGCGACAGGGGCCAGCAGTTCTTC. Translating it yields CASTSPGSDRGQQFF.

The chain carries TRBV10-3 and TRBJ2-1; D gene unclear. The CDR3 runs to 14 residues. The germline gives CDR1 ENHRY, CDR2 SYGVKD. V lost 0 bases and J 6 bases, leaving 9 bases between the germline ends. Here the CDR3 DNA reads TGTGCCATCAGTGAGTCTACAGATTCCAATGAGCAGTTCTTC. Translation: CAISESTDSNEQFF.

This clone was seen just once. The genes are TRBV7-9 and TRBJ2-1, with TRBD2 identical over 8 bases. J gave up 9 bases and V 5 bases, and 6 bases lay outside the gene matches. This CDR3 comprises 13 residues. Germline lookup yields CDR1 SEHNR and CDR2 FQNEAQ (reference sequence). The chain's CDR3 is CASSQTSVGEQFF. The CDR3 DNA reads as TGTGCCAGCAGCCAGACTAGCGTGGGTGAGCAGTTCTTC.

The chain is built from TRBV5-8 and TRBJ1-5, with TRBD1 matching over 8 bases. CDR3 length: 16 amino acids. The ends lost 0 bases at V and 2 bases at J; junction bases unmatched: 4. Germline CDR1 is SGHTS and CDR2 is YDEGEE. The CDR3 protein is CASSLEQGGGNQPQHF. As DNA, the CDR3 is TGTGCCAGCAGCTTGGAACAGGGGGGAGGCAATCAGCCCCAGCATTTT. The full variable domain, with the rest looked up from reference TRBV5-8 and TRBJ1-5, is EAGVTQSPTHLIKTRGQQATLRCSPISGHTSVYWYQQALGLGLQFLLWYDEGEERNRGNFPPRFSGRQFPNYSSELNVNALELEDSALYLCASSLEQGGGNQPQHFGDGTRLSIL.